A selection of T cell receptor beta chains follows, all from one sample in a study of blood T cell repertoires in COVID-19. Clones were read by immunoSEQ multiplex PCR, and TCRdb kept only the in-frame ones, dropping some. There are approximately 76,000 clones in the sample; around nine tenths occur only once, and more than 7% lies in the top ten. What was sequenced was peripheral blood. The source of these receptors is a human donor in a cohort sampled during active COVID-19. The CDR3 runs from the conserved cysteine through the conserved F or W. The D gene is left open where the match is weak. Size is omitted from some rows. Given values are once, few, many or a class for expanded clones.

j_gene: TRBJ2-1; v_gene: TRBV30; abundance: once; d_gene: TRBD2; CDR3aa: CAWRAGLAAYNEQFF; CDR3nt: TGTGCCTGGAGGGCCGGACTAGCGGCTTACAATGAGCAGTTCTTC
j_gene: TRBJ2-7; v_gene: TRBV19; abundance: .; d_gene: TRBD2; CDR3aa: CASKIRGGSYEQYF; CDR3nt: TGTGCCAGTAAGATCCGGGGGGGCTCATACGAGCAGTACTTC
j_gene: TRBJ1-1; v_gene: TRBV29-1; abundance: .; d_gene: TRBD1; CDR3aa: CSALGTGLGEAFF; CDR3nt: TGCAGCGCCTTGGGGACAGGTCTGGGGGAAGCTTTCTTT
j_gene: TRBJ2-5; v_gene: TRBV9; abundance: once; d_gene: .; CDR3aa: CASSALGPGETQYF; CDR3nt: TGTGCCAGCAGCGCCCTGGGGCCAGGGGAGACCCAGTACTTC
j_gene: TRBJ2-7; v_gene: TRBV10-3; abundance: once; d_gene: .; CDR3aa: CAISAREASEQYF; CDR3nt: TGTGCCATCAGTGCCAGGGAAGCGTCCGAGCAGTACTTC
j_gene: TRBJ1-4; v_gene: TRBV7-2; abundance: .; d_gene: .; CDR3aa: CASSPYSATNEKLFF; CDR3nt: TGTGCCAGCAGCCCCTACAGTGCAACTAATGAAAAACTGTTTTTT
j_gene: TRBJ1-4; v_gene: TRBV11-2; abundance: .; d_gene: TRBD1; CDR3aa: CASSSDRGQGPVEKLFF; CDR3nt: TGTGCCAGCAGCTCCGATCGGGGACAGGGGCCGGTCGAAAAACTGTTTTTT
j_gene: TRBJ2-6; v_gene: TRBV13; abundance: .; d_gene: TRBD1; CDR3aa: CASSQGTGWSGANVLTF; CDR3nt: TGTGCCAGCAGCCAGGGGACAGGGTGGTCTGGGGCCAACGTCCTGACTTTC
j_gene: TRBJ2-2; v_gene: TRBV13; abundance: .; d_gene: TRBD2; CDR3aa: CASSLGSGGAAGELFF; CDR3nt: TGTGCCAGCAGCTTAGGCAGCGGGGGGGCCGCCGGGGAGCTGTTTTTT
j_gene: TRBJ2-7; v_gene: TRBV5-5; abundance: .; d_gene: .; CDR3aa: CASSLATGTYEQYF; CDR3nt: TGTGCCAGCAGCTTGGCTACCGGGACCTACGAGCAGTACTTC
j_gene: TRBJ2-5; v_gene: TRBV6-2/TRBV6-3; abundance: .; d_gene: TRBD2; CDR3aa: CASSFAPGLAGEIQETQYF; CDR3nt: TGTGCCAGCAGTTTTGCCCCGGGACTAGCGGGGGAGATCCAAGAGACCCAGTACTTC
j_gene: TRBJ2-7; v_gene: TRBV7-9; abundance: .; d_gene: .; CDR3aa: CASSLRDKNSYEQYF; CDR3nt: TGTGCCAGCAGCTTAAGAGACAAGAACAGCTACGAGCAGTACTTC
j_gene: TRBJ2-7; v_gene: TRBV6-5; abundance: .; d_gene: .; CDR3aa: CASDRSMEQYF; CDR3nt: TGTGCCAGTGACAGGTCTATGGAGCAGTACTTC
j_gene: TRBJ1-2; v_gene: TRBV9; abundance: .; d_gene: TRBD1; CDR3aa: CASSAGQGALDYGYTF; CDR3nt: TGTGCCAGCAGCGCCGGACAGGGGGCATTGGACTATGGCTACACCTTC
j_gene: TRBJ1-4; v_gene: TRBV27; abundance: .; d_gene: .; CDR3aa: CASSSGLLPGLGGEKLFF; CDR3nt: TGTGCCAGCAGTTCAGGCCTATTACCGGGACTCGGAGGGGAAAAACTGTTTTTT
j_gene: TRBJ1-6; v_gene: TRBV28; abundance: .; d_gene: .; CDR3aa: CATQRDTYSPLHF; CDR3nt: TGTGCCACCCAGAGGGATACCTATTCACCCCTCCACTTT
j_gene: TRBJ1-6; v_gene: TRBV4-1; abundance: .; d_gene: .; CDR3aa: CASMQGNNSPLHF; CDR3nt: TGCGCCAGCATGCAGGGAAATAATTCACCCCTCCACTTT
j_gene: TRBJ2-7; v_gene: TRBV6-2/TRBV6-3; abundance: .; d_gene: .; CDR3aa: CASSYSIAADEQYF; CDR3nt: TGTGCCAGCAGTTACTCGATAGCGGCAGACGAGCAGTACTTC
j_gene: TRBJ2-7; v_gene: TRBV29-1; abundance: .; d_gene: .; CDR3aa: CSVGGASYEQYF; CDR3nt: TGCAGCGTTGGCGGGGCCTCCTACGAGCAGTACTTC
j_gene: TRBJ2-5; v_gene: TRBV5-1; abundance: .; d_gene: .; CDR3aa: CASSIQKETQYF; CDR3nt: TGCGCCAGCTCCATCCAGAAGGAGACCCAGTACTTC
j_gene: TRBJ1-5; v_gene: TRBV24-1; abundance: few; d_gene: TRBD1; CDR3aa: CATSDPSTGDGNQPQHF; CDR3nt: TGTGCCACCAGTGACCCCTCTACAGGGGACGGAAATCAGCCCCAGCATTTT
j_gene: TRBJ1-3; v_gene: TRBV9; abundance: .; d_gene: TRBD1; CDR3aa: CASSLPRDREPGNTIYF; CDR3nt: TGTGCCAGCAGCCTACCCCGTGACAGGGAACCTGGAAACACCATATATTTT
j_gene: TRBJ1-1; v_gene: TRBV4-1; abundance: .; d_gene: .; CDR3aa: CASSQDLGTEAFF; CDR3nt: TGCGCCAGCAGCCAAGATCTGGGGACAGAAGCTTTCTTT
j_gene: TRBJ2-7; v_gene: TRBV27; abundance: .; d_gene: .; CDR3aa: CASGSGGTPYEQYF; CDR3nt: TGTGCCAGCGGCTCAGGAGGGACCCCCTACGAGCAGTACTTC
j_gene: TRBJ2-7; v_gene: TRBV5-8; abundance: few; d_gene: .; CDR3aa: CASSSGLLSYEQYF; CDR3nt: TGTGCCAGCAGCTCCGGACTGCTCTCCTACGAGCAGTACTTC
j_gene: TRBJ1-1; v_gene: TRBV7-9; abundance: .; d_gene: TRBD1; CDR3aa: CASSSSRQGRSEAFF; CDR3nt: TGTGCCAGCAGCTCCTCTCGACAGGGGCGCTCTGAAGCTTTCTTT
j_gene: TRBJ1-1; v_gene: TRBV28; abundance: .; d_gene: .; CDR3aa: CASSFGLEAFF; CDR3nt: TGTGCCAGCAGTTTTGGGCTTGAAGCTTTCTTT
j_gene: TRBJ2-5; v_gene: TRBV4-1; abundance: .; d_gene: TRBD2; CDR3aa: CASSQGTSPYQETQYF; CDR3nt: TGCGCCAGCAGCCAAGGGACTAGCCCGTATCAAGAGACCCAGTACTTC
j_gene: TRBJ1-5; v_gene: TRBV6-5; abundance: .; d_gene: TRBD1; CDR3aa: CASRPDRGSNQPQHF; CDR3nt: TGTGCCAGCAGACCGGACAGGGGGAGCAATCAGCCCCAGCATTTT
j_gene: TRBJ2-7; v_gene: TRBV3-1/TRBV3-2; abundance: .; d_gene: TRBD2; CDR3aa: CASSPVLAGGSYEQYF; CDR3nt: TGTGCCAGCAGCCCGGTTTTAGCGGGGGGATCCTACGAGCAGTACTTC
j_gene: TRBJ2-7; v_gene: TRBV7-6; abundance: .; d_gene: TRBD1; CDR3aa: CASSLAGTGAYEQYF; CDR3nt: TGTGCCAGCAGCTTAGCAGGGACAGGGGCCTACGAGCAGTACTTC
j_gene: TRBJ1-2; v_gene: TRBV7-3; abundance: once; d_gene: TRBD1; CDR3aa: CASSPGTGLETSTYGYTF; CDR3nt: TGTGCCAGCAGCCCCGGGACAGGGTTGGAAACCTCAACCTATGGCTACACCTTC
j_gene: TRBJ2-7; v_gene: TRBV27; abundance: .; d_gene: .; CDR3aa: CASSSRSSYEQYF; CDR3nt: TGTGCCAGCAGTTCTAGGAGCTCCTACGAGCAGTACTTC
j_gene: TRBJ1-2; v_gene: TRBV7-2; abundance: .; d_gene: .; CDR3aa: CASSLAASDGYTF; CDR3nt: TGTGCCAGCAGCTTGGCGGCCTCGGATGGCTACACCTTC
j_gene: TRBJ1-5; v_gene: TRBV7-2; abundance: .; d_gene: .; CDR3aa: CASSLVPGRYSNQPQHF; CDR3nt: TGTGCCAGCAGCTTAGTCCCAGGGAGGTATAGCAATCAGCCCCAGCATTTT
j_gene: TRBJ1-2; v_gene: TRBV11-2; abundance: .; d_gene: .; CDR3aa: CASSLLRGDGGPYGYTF; CDR3nt: TGTGCCAGCAGCTTACTCCGGGGAGACGGGGGACCTTATGGCTACACCTTC
j_gene: TRBJ1-2; v_gene: TRBV14; abundance: .; d_gene: .; CDR3aa: CASSQDVAAAYGYTF; CDR3nt: TGTGCCAGCAGCCAAGATGTGGCGGCCGCCTATGGCTACACCTTC
j_gene: TRBJ2-1; v_gene: TRBV10-1; abundance: .; d_gene: TRBD2; CDR3aa: CASSGASGAPREQFF; CDR3nt: TGCGCCAGCAGTGGGGCTAGCGGGGCCCCTCGCGAGCAGTTCTTC
j_gene: TRBJ1-6; v_gene: TRBV6-1; abundance: once; d_gene: .; CDR3aa: CASRGGLSYNSPLHF; CDR3nt: TGTGCCAGCAGAGGAGGCCTCTCCTATAATTCACCCCTCCACTTT
j_gene: TRBJ2-7; v_gene: TRBV5-5; abundance: .; d_gene: .; CDR3aa: CASSLAVSYEQYF; CDR3nt: TGTGCCAGCAGCTTAGCGGTGTCCTACGAGCAGTACTTC
j_gene: TRBJ2-1; v_gene: TRBV9; abundance: .; d_gene: TRBD1; CDR3aa: CASSITGQLSNEQFF; CDR3nt: TGTGCCAGCAGCATCACGGGACAGCTGTCCAATGAGCAGTTCTTC
j_gene: TRBJ1-3; v_gene: TRBV30; abundance: .; d_gene: .; CDR3aa: CAWRRSASSGNTIYF; CDR3nt: TGTGCCTGGAGGCGGTCGGCGAGCTCTGGAAACACCATATATTTT
j_gene: TRBJ1-1; v_gene: TRBV7-6; abundance: .; d_gene: TRBD1; CDR3aa: CASSLAGQGSVEAFF; CDR3nt: TGTGCCAGCAGCTTAGCGGGACAGGGCTCTGTTGAAGCTTTCTTT
j_gene: TRBJ2-2; v_gene: TRBV7-8; abundance: .; d_gene: .; CDR3aa: CASSAPTSQNTGELFF; CDR3nt: TGTGCCAGCAGCGCCCCGACTAGTCAGAACACCGGGGAGCTGTTTTTT
j_gene: TRBJ1-1; v_gene: TRBV5-4; abundance: few; d_gene: TRBD1; CDR3aa: CASSRDRGTEAFF; CDR3nt: TGTGCCAGCAGCAGGGACAGGGGCACTGAAGCTTTCTTT
j_gene: TRBJ2-7; v_gene: TRBV4-1; abundance: .; d_gene: TRBD1; CDR3aa: CASSQFGQGEDEQYF; CDR3nt: TGCGCCAGCAGCCAATTCGGACAGGGTGAAGACGAGCAGTACTTC
j_gene: TRBJ2-7; v_gene: TRBV9; abundance: few; d_gene: .; CDR3aa: CASSVGDRFRNSYEQYF; CDR3nt: TGTGCCAGCAGCGTGGGAGACAGGTTTCGGAACTCCTACGAGCAGTACTTC
j_gene: TRBJ1-6; v_gene: TRBV7-8; abundance: .; d_gene: TRBD1; CDR3aa: CASSSGQGRGALHF; CDR3nt: TGTGCCAGCAGCTCGGGACAGGGTCGAGGGGCCCTCCACTTT
j_gene: TRBJ1-1; v_gene: TRBV7-9; abundance: .; d_gene: TRBD1; CDR3aa: CASSGWDSQMNTEAFF; CDR3nt: TGTGCCAGCAGCGGATGGGACAGTCAGATGAACACTGAAGCTTTCTTT
j_gene: TRBJ2-1; v_gene: TRBV5-1; abundance: .; d_gene: .; CDR3aa: CASSGGYRDHEQFF; CDR3nt: TGCGCCAGCAGCGGGGGCTACAGGGATCATGAGCAGTTCTTC
j_gene: TRBJ1-5; v_gene: TRBV2; abundance: .; d_gene: .; CDR3aa: CASSSLNQPQHF; CDR3nt: TGTGCCAGCAGTTCCCTTAATCAGCCCCAGCATTTT
j_gene: TRBJ2-2; v_gene: TRBV2; abundance: .; d_gene: TRBD1; CDR3aa: CASSVGQGGDTGELFF; CDR3nt: TGTGCCAGCAGCGTGGGACAGGGTGGCGACACCGGGGAGCTGTTTTTT
j_gene: TRBJ1-2; v_gene: TRBV2; abundance: .; d_gene: .; CDR3aa: CASSESILTNYGYTF; CDR3nt: TGTGCCAGCAGTGAGAGTATTTTGACTAACTATGGCTACACCTTC
j_gene: TRBJ1-6; v_gene: TRBV6-1; abundance: .; d_gene: TRBD1; CDR3aa: CASSEPPGTAPQKRDSPLHF; CDR3nt: TGTGCCAGCAGTGAGCCCCCGGGGACAGCACCCCAAAAGCGGGATTCACCCCTCCACTTT
j_gene: TRBJ1-1; v_gene: TRBV28; abundance: once; d_gene: .; CDR3aa: CASSEPTTGYTEAFF; CDR3nt: TGTGCCAGCAGTGAGCCCACGACAGGCTACACTGAAGCTTTCTTT
j_gene: TRBJ2-7; v_gene: TRBV10-1; abundance: once; d_gene: TRBD2; CDR3aa: CASSVDAGESSYEQYF; CDR3nt: TGCGCCAGCAGTGTTGACGCGGGGGAGAGCTCCTACGAGCAGTACTTC
j_gene: TRBJ1-2; v_gene: TRBV5-5; abundance: once; d_gene: TRBD1; CDR3aa: CASSDRDRGLNYGYTF; CDR3nt: TGTGCCAGCAGCGACCGGGACAGGGGGCTTAACTATGGCTACACCTTC
j_gene: TRBJ2-5; v_gene: TRBV5-5; abundance: .; d_gene: TRBD1; CDR3aa: CASFQGQTQETQYF; CDR3nt: TGTGCCAGCTTCCAGGGACAGACCCAAGAGACCCAGTACTTC
j_gene: TRBJ1-5; v_gene: TRBV6-4; abundance: .; d_gene: TRBD1; CDR3aa: CASGRGRGHNQPQHF; CDR3nt: TGTGCCAGCGGGAGGGGCAGGGGGCATAATCAGCCCCAGCATTTT